This T cell receptor beta chain comes out of a study of T cells in Graves' hyperthyroidism and ophthalmopathy. Using RNA transcripts as the source, TCR beta CDR3 regions were amplified. HTBI primers drove first-round RT-PCR of the TCR CDR3. TCRdb passed the multiplex PCR reads through MiXCR, listing each CDR3 protein once. The sample consists of hundreds of thousands of distinct CDR3 sequences, roughly 19% of them appearing once. This clonotype was picked up a small number of times. Sample: blood. The TCR comes from a man aged 45-65 years with Graves' ophthalmopathy.

DNA of the CDR3: TGTGCCAGTAGTATGATAAGGGTTGGAACTGAAGCTTTCTTT. Its protein is CASSMIRVGTEAFF. The chain carries TRBV19 and TRBJ1-1; D gene uncertain. Trimming left V 3 bases short and J 5 bases short, with 13 bases between. Looked up from germline, CDR1 is LNHDA and CDR2 is SQIVND (reference sequence). This CDR3 comprises 14 residues. The full variable domain, rest sourced from reference TRBV19 and TRBJ1-1, is DGGITQSPKYLFRKEGQNVTLSCEQNLNHDAMYWYRQDPGQGLRLIYYSQIVNDFQKGDIAEGYSVSREKKESFPLTVTSAQKNPTAFYLCASSMIRVGTEAFFGQGTRLTVV.